The source of this TCR beta chain is a study of shared clonotypes between healthy human individuals (dated by TCRdb to 2020 to 2022). For the study in its entirety: The cohort comprised two women and three men aged 18 to 49 years. Between about 0.85 and 9.5 billion PBMCs per donor were obtained by leukapheresis. Different laboratories and diverse techniques were used to prepare libraries and sequence TCR repertoires, to increase sequencing depth and limit assay-specific biases. For each donor, CD4 naive and CD4 memory were each given three plates, CD8 naive was given two plates, and CD8 memory was given one plate. Blood TCR repertoires of four to six healthy adults were deeply sequenced to estimate repertoire size and the extent of clonotype sharing between individuals.

Healthy HIV-negative adults with no recently reported acute infections or vaccinations were included as donors. Every donor was a Caucasian adult residing in Nashville, Tennessee, USA. CD4+ T cells were enriched through magnetic negative selection, after which naive cells were positively selected on CD45RA and the remaining negative fraction served as the memory subset. Blood was collected by leukapheresis, and PBMCs were isolated by Ficoll-Histopaque density gradient centrifugation and then cryopreserved in liquid nitrogen vapor phase. Purity and quantity of every magnetically sorted T cell population were checked by analytical flow cytometry. From each sorted fraction, genomic DNA was isolated and quantified by UV absorbance on a Nanodrop 2000c. With respect to this clone: The antigen it binds to is not known. Qualities for individual bases were not recorded, and no much larger clone is one base off.

Results the study describes overall, beyond this receptor: Higher generation probabilities were observed for clonotypes shared by all four sorted-subset donors than for non-shared clonotypes. Because the study included a small number of donors, the genetic and exposure-history diversity represented was limited. Naive subsets generally had larger estimated clonotype richness than memory subsets did. Sampling was restricted to blood, and TCR repertoires in tissue are likely to differ from TCR repertoires in blood. Rarefaction of sorted-subset datasets indicated incomplete sequencing despite the large sequencing depth. Pairwise subsampling indicated that sequencing depth was expected to affect the degree of clonotype sharing among donors. When a handful of donors were compared, the shared fraction of clonotypes was 5% to 6.5% for naive CD4, 3.5% for naive CD8, roughly 2.5% for memory CD4, and roughly 0.43% for memory CD8.

Using the deep immunoSEQ assay, multiplex PCR amplified TCR CDR3 regions from genomic DNA. Extracted genomic DNA from each cell subset was distributed evenly across all wells of several immunoSEQ 96-well plates, and each plate was treated as a replicate. For sorted subsets, about 200 ng genomic DNA, equal to about 30,000 T cell genomes, was loaded into each replicate PCR. The purified libraries were quantified using a Qubit 3.0 fluorometer, sized with a Bioanalyzer 2100, and then quantified again using the KAPA Library Quantification kit. Each immunoSEQ 96-well plate was sequenced on its own single-read 150-cycle Illumina NextSeq 550 flow cell. For the original study's pipeline: Because only junctional sequences without quality scores were contained in the immunoSEQ output, filtering matching that applied to full-length reads could not be performed. Sequences were annotated with PyIR, a Python wrapper for IgBLAST v1.9, and V/J genes and CDR3 were assigned using IMGT germline references. Reads were filtered out if the reads had weak V/J assignments (E-value above 1e-6), no CDR3, stop codons, out-of-frame junctions, or ambiguous translated residues. V3J clonotypes were defined by identical inferred V gene, J gene, and CDR3 amino acid sequence. To compute the percentage overlap between repertoires, the number of shared unique clonotypes was divided by the size of the smaller repertoire. Richness of each repertoire was evaluated using RTK rarefaction, the Chao1 estimator, and Recon v2.1 estimates of unobserved clonotypes. Generation probabilities were computed with OLGA for all TCRbeta clonotypes obtained by the gDNA method from four donors. TCRdb mirrors the immuneACCESS table, restricted to in-frame sequences. Some clones are absent from its copies; in checked studies, under half trace to an unresolved V gene, and the reason for the others is unknown. The V and J calls and clone size are taken from that table; D and trimming were inferred from the DNA. For this sample there are roughly 1 million clones; about 77% appear just once. The top ten clones comprise roughly 1.5% of the sample.

The sequenced material came from memory CD4+ T cells sorted from blood. The sample's cell subset or site label, decoded: CD45RA-negative fraction. This TCR came from a man aged 18 to 30 in good health.

In nucleotides, the sequence is TGTGCCAGTTGGGCGGGTCCGGGCCATAGCACAGATACGCAGTATTTT. This translates into CASWAGPGHSTDTQYF. The chain uses TRBV7-9 and TRBJ2-3; TRBD2 is a weak D gene call, 5 bases matching. The V end loses 9 bases and the J end loses 0 bases, and a stretch of 19 bases separates them. The CDR3, cysteine through phenylalanine, is 16 amino acids long. Only the CDR3 portion is preserved as DNA: 48 bases, with reading frame beginning at the first base. The germline V gene (reference sequence) gives CDR1 as SEHNR and CDR2 as FQNEAQ.